These 8 T cell receptor beta chains were all obtained from the same sample, sequenced in a study of cytomegalovirus exposure and HLA in healthy donors. Method: immunoSEQ multiplex PCR; TCRdb's copy keeps in-frame clones and lacks some. Found here are about 82,000 clones, 85% to 95% of them singletons; the top ten hold approximately 0.69%. Sequenced sample: PBMCs. The source is a man between 18 and 35 years old in good health and CMV-seronegative.

This chain links TRBV7-2 with TRBJ1-2; no definite D call. The CDR3 is made up of 11 amino acids. Germline V CDR1 and CDR2: SGHTA, FQGNSA. The V end was cut by 4 bases, the J end by 3 bases, with 3 bases between. This CDR3 is CASSSDYGYTF. The DNA of the CDR3 is TGTGCCAGCAGCTCCGACTATGGCTACACCTTC.

The rearrangement joins TRBV7-2 to TRBJ1-3, with a tentative D call TRBD1 (5 bases). The CDR3 contains 14 residues. Trimming cost V 8 bases and J 4 bases, with 15 bases left between them. Germline CDR1 and CDR2: SGHTA and FQGNSA. CDR3 nucleotide sequence: TGTGCCAGCGGCCCGGGGGGAAGCGGAAACACCATATATTTT. Protein: CASGPGGSGNTIYF.

The chain links TRBV9 to TRBJ1-3, with 11 bases lining up with TRBD1. Germline assignment: CDR1 SGDLS and CDR2 YYNGEE. The CDR3 length is 14 residues. V was pared by 5 bases and J by 2 bases, with 0 bases of the junction left unmatched. The CDR3 DNA is TGTGCCAGCAGGGGACAGGGGGCTGGAAACACCATATATTTT. Its translation is CASRGQGAGNTIYF. Supplemented by reference TRBV9 and TRBJ1-3, the full variable domain reads DSGVTQTPKHLITATGQRVTLRCSPRSGDLSVYWYQQSLDQGLQFLIQYYNGEERAKGNILERFSAQQFPDLHSELNLSSLELGDSALYFCASRGQGAGNTIYFGEGSWLTVV.

This rearrangement joins TRBV2 to TRBJ1-2; D remains ambiguous. The CDR3 length is 13 residues. Germline CDR1 and CDR2: SNHLY and FYNNEI. V lost 4 bases, J lost 3 bases, and 9 bases lay in between. The CDR3 loop is CASSGGRHYGYTF. The CDR3 DNA follows: TGTGCCAGCAGTGGCGGGAGGCACTATGGCTACACCTTC. Drawing the rest from reference TRBV2 and TRBJ1-2, the complete variable domain is EPEVTQTPSHQVTQMGQEVILRCVPISNHLYFYWYRQILGQKVEFLVSFYNNEISEKSEIFDDQFSVERPDGSNFTLKIRSTKLEDSAMYFCASSGGRHYGYTFGSGTRLTVV.

V and J are TRBV12-2 and TRBJ2-2; TRBD1, as called in the table, went unchecked against the DNA. TRBV12-2 is a known pseudogene. CDR3 length equals 16 residues. The chain's CDR3 is CASRTRGTESTGELFF. The CDR3 DNA follows: TGTGCAAGTCGCACAAGAGGGACAGAGTCAACCGGGGAGCTGTTTTTT.

V gene TRBV27 combines with J gene TRBJ1-5, with unresolved D. This CDR3 contains 15 residues. The V end lost 6 bases, the J end lost 7 bases, and 19 bases lay between the germline ends. Looked up from germline, CDR1 is MNHEY and CDR2 is SMNVEV (reference sequence). This chain's CDR3 is CASRIHGREGQPQHF. The CDR3 DNA follows: TGTGCCAGCAGGATACATGGACGGGAGGGCCAGCCCCAGCATTTT.

The chain combines TRBV19 with TRBJ1-1, with 7 bases identical to TRBD1. Germline-derived CDR1 and CDR2 are LNHDA and SQIVND (reference sequence). CDR3 size: 16 residues. The J segment lost 0 bases and the V segment lost 5 bases, leaving 9 bases of the junction unmatched. CDR3 sequence: CASSSRQGRVNTEAFF. CDR3 sequence (DNA): TGTGCCAGTAGTTCAAGACAGGGTAGGGTGAACACTGAAGCTTTCTTT.

This rearrangement joins TRBV7-8 to TRBJ1-1, with unresolved D. CDR3 length: 15 residues. The V end was cut by 0 bases, the J end by 0 bases, with 8 bases between. CDR1 and CDR2 from the germline V gene are SGHVS and FQNEAQ. The CDR3 DNA follows: TGTGCCAGCAGCTTAGCGAACAGAATGAACACTGAAGCTTTCTTT. This encodes CASSLANRMNTEAFF.